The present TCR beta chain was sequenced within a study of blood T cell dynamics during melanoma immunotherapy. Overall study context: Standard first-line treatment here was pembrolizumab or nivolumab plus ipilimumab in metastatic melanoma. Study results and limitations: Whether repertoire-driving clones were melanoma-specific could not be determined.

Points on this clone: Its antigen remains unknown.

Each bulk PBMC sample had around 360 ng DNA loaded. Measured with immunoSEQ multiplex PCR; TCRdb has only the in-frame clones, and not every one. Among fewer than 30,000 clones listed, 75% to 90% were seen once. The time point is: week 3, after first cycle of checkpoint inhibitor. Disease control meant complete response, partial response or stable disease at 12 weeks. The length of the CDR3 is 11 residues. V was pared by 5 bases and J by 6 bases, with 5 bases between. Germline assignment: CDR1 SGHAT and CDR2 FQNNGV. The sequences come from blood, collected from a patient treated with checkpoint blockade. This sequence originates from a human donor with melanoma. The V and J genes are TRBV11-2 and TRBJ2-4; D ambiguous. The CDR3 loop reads CASSHTNIQYF. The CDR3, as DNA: TGTGCCAGCAGCCACACAAACATTCAGTACTTC.